This T cell receptor (beta chain) derives from a study of T cell changes during pregnancy in multiple sclerosis. Sequencing was performed with immunoSEQ multiplex PCR; in TCRdb, only in-frame clones are kept and a portion is missing. The sample lists 69,000 or so clones, 85% to 95% occurring once. Germline values: CDR1 SGDLS, CDR2 YYNGEE. The junction had 4 bases not matched to a gene; V was cut back by 4 bases and J by 7 bases. This CDR3 contains 14 residues. Sequencing used peripheral blood, obtained in the third trimester of pregnancy. This clonotype originated in a female donor in good health, enrolled as a control in a pregnancy study. J is TRBJ1-4 and V is TRBV9; 10 bases map to TRBD1. CDR3 in amino acids: CASSYRDRGEKLFF. The CDR3 bases are TGTGCCAGCAGCTACCGGGACAGGGGTGAAAAACTGTTTTTT.